This entry features one TCR beta chain sequence. Per the original methods: Scientists estimated how many nucleated cells there were by amplifying reference gene primers. Data came from immunoSEQ multiplex PCR; TCRdb stores just in-frame clones and leaves some out. That table furnishes V, J and clone size, whereas the DNA furnished D and trimming. Of around 380,000 clones listed, 81% are singletons. The V gene lost 4 bases and the J gene lost 0 bases, with 12 bases spanning the gap. This CDR3 is built from 15 residues. Looked up from germline, CDR1 is LNHDA and CDR2 is SQIVND (reference sequence). This sample is part of a study of blood T cell repertoires in COVID-19. The overall study: The United States, Italy and Spain supplied acute and convalescent COVID-19 samples. PBMCs, B-cell-depleted T cells, or T cells provided the cDNA or gDNA that made up the material.

The chain is built from TRBV19 and TRBJ1-1; no clear D gene. Sample: peripheral blood. This sequence was found in a human donor with acute or convalescent COVID-19. The donor label of this sample is uncertain. The CDR3 here is CASSNRHQVNTEAFF. CDR3 nucleotides: TGTGCCAGTAGTAATCGCCATCAGGTGAACACTGAAGCTTTCTTT.